This T cell receptor (beta chain) was found in a study of long-term antiretroviral therapy in people with HIV. Every one of the participants with HIV received treatment in the United States. CDR1 is SGHTS and CDR2 is YDEGEE in the germline V gene. V was trimmed by 3 bases and J by 7 bases, leaving 14 bases between them. The CDR3 runs 14 residues. Study-wide points: Within the repertoire, clones expanded before ART were dominant at all time points. Blood sampling spanned 2004 to 2017, possibly under older ART regimens.

Regarding this clone: What it binds is not known.

It was version v3.0 of the immunoSEQ assay that was run at survey level. Sequenced by immunoSEQ multiplex PCR; TCRdb stores in-frame clones only, minus some. Among tens of thousands of clones, 75% to 90% were seen once, and the ten largest hold 23%. The sequencing used unsorted PBMCs, collected 0.4 years after starting antiretroviral therapy. This clonotype was obtained from a man aged 50 to 60 with HIV. The rearrangement uses TRBV5-8 and TRBJ1-5, with D tentatively TRBD1 (5 bases). CDR3 coding DNA: TGTGCCAGCAGCTCCCGCAGGGAGGGCCAGCCCCAGCATTTT. Translation: CASSSRREGQPQHF.